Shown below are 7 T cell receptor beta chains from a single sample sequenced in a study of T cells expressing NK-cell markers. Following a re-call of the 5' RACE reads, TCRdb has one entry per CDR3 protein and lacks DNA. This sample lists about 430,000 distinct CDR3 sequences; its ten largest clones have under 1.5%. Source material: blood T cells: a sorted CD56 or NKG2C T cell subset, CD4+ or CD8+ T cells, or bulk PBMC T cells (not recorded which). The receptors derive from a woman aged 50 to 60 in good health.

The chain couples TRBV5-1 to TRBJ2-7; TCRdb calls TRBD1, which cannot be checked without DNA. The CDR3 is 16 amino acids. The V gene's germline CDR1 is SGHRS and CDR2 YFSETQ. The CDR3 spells CASSLAWDRLPYEQYF. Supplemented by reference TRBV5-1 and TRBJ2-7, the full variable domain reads KAGVTQTPRYLIKTRGQQVTLSCSPISGHRSVSWYQQTPGQGLQFLFEYFSETQRNKGNFPGRFSGRQFSNSRSEMNVSTLELGDSALYLCASSLAWDRLPYEQYFGPGTRLTVT.

The CDR3 reads CASSLMDLVNTEAFF. V and J are TRBV5-6 and TRBJ1-1. Per the germline V gene, CDR1 is SGHDT and CDR2 is YYEEEE. The length of the CDR3 is 15 residues.

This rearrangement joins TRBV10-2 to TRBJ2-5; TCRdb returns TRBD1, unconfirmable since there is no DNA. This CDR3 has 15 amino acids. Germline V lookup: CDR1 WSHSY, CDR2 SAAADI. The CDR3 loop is CASSARQPLQETQYF.

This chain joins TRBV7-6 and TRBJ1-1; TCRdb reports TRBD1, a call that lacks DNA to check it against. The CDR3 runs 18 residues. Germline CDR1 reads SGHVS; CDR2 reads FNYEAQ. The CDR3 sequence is CASSLNRRWAGVNTEAFF.

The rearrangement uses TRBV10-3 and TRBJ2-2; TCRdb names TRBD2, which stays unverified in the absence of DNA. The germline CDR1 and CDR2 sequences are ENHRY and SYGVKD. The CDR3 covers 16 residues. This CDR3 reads CATSGLAGAGTGELFF.

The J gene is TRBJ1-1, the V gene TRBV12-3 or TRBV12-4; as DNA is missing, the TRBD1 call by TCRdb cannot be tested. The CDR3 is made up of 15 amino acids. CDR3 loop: CASRPYRAGNTEAFF.

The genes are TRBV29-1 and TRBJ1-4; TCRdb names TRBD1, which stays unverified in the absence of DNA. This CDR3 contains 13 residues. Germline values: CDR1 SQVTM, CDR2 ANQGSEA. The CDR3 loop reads CSVGDRGFAKLFF.